This T cell receptor (beta chain) was identified during a study of cytomegalovirus exposure and HLA in healthy donors. Repertoires were generated with immunoSEQ multiplex PCR, while TCRdb's copy carries only in-frame clones and drops some. Among some 84,000 clones, approximately 90% were seen once, and the ten largest hold less than 2.5%. As for this clone: The antigen is not known.

General study results and limits: According to the study, approximately 150 TCR beta chains were cytomegalovirus-associated.

Germline CDR1 SGHTA, CDR2 FQGTGA. V trimming: 4 bases; J trimming: 3 bases; junction bases outside the gene matches: 11. The CDR3 has 16 residues. While the first cohort had around 700 subjects, the donors belonged to the separate validation cohort of about 120 subjects. Sequencing was done on a sample of PBMCs. This sequence originates from a man between 25 and 39 years old in good health and CMV-seronegative. J is TRBJ2-7 and V is TRBV7-3, with 8 bases matching TRBD2. This CDR3 is CASSSYFWGLDYEQYF. CDR3 DNA sequence: TGTGCCAGCAGCTCTTATTTTTGGGGACTAGACTACGAGCAGTACTTC.